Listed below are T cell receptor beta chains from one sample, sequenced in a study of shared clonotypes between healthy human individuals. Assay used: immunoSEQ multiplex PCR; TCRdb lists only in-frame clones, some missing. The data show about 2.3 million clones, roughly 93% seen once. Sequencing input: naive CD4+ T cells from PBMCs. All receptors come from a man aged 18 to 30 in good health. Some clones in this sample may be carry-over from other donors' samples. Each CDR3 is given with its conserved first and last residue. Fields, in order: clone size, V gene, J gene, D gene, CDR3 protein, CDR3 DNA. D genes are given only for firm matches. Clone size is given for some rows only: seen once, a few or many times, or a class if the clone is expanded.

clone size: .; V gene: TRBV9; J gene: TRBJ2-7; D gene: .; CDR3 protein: CASSVDGTASYEQYF; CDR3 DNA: TGTGCCAGCAGCGTAGACGGGACGGCTTCCTACGAGCAGTACTTC
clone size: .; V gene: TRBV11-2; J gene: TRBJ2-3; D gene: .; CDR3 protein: CASSLQGYTDTQYF; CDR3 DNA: TGTGCCAGCAGCTTACAGGGCTACACAGATACGCAGTATTTT
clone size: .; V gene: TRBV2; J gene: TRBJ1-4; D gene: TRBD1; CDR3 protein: CASSNDRVFTNEKLFF; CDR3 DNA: TGTGCCAGCAGTAACGACAGGGTTTTTACTAATGAAAAACTGTTTTTT
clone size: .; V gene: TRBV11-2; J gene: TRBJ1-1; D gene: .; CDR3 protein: CASSLDGSEAFF; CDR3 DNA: TGTGCCAGCAGCTTAGATGGGTCTGAAGCTTTCTTT
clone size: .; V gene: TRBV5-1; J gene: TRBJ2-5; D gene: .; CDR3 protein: CASSLSGQGQETQYF; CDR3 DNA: TGCGCCAGCAGCTTGAGCGGGCAGGGACAAGAGACCCAGTACTTC
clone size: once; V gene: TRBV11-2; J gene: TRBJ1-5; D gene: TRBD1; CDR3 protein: CASSPGQGGSNQPQHF; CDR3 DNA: TGTGCCAGCAGCCCAGGACAGGGAGGAAGCAATCAGCCCCAGCATTTT
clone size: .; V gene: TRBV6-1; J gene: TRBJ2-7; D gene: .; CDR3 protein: CASSDRLPGPYEQYF; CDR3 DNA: TGTGCCAGCAGTGACCGGCTCCCCGGTCCCTACGAGCAGTACTTC
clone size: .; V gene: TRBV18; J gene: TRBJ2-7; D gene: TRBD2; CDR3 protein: CASSPNLAGMTYEQYF; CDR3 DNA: TGTGCCAGCTCACCTAACCTAGCGGGAATGACCTACGAGCAGTACTTC
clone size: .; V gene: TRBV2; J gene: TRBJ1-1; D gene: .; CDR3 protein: CASRGEGSSNTEAFF; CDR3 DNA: TGTGCCAGCAGGGGGGAGGGCAGTTCGAACACTGAAGCTTTCTTT
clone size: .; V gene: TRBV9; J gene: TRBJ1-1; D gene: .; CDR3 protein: CASSVSPGPPSGAFF; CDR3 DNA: TGTGCCAGCAGCGTATCACCGGGACCCCCCTCAGGAGCTTTCTTT
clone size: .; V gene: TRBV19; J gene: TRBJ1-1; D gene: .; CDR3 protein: CASSIAATMNTEAFF; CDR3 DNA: TGTGCCAGTAGTATAGCCGCGACCATGAACACTGAAGCTTTCTTT
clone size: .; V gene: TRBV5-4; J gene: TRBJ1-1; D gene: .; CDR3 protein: CASSRTELMNTEAFF; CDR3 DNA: TGTGCCAGCAGCCGGACGGAGTTAATGAACACTGAAGCTTTCTTT
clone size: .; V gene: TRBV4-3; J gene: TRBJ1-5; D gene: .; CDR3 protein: CASSPTEGRPQHF; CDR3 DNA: TGCGCCAGCAGCCCAACTGAGGGACGGCCCCAGCATTTT
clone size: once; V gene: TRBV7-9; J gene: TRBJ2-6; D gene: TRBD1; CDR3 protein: CASRRQGAGANVLTF; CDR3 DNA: TGTGCCAGCAGACGGCAGGGGGCTGGGGCCAACGTCCTGACTTTC
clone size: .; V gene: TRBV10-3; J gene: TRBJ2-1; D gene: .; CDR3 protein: CAISADNEQFF; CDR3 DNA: TGTGCCATCAGTGCCGACAATGAGCAGTTCTTC
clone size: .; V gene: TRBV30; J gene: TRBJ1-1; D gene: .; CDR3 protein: CAWSVGWGAEAFF; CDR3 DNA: TGTGCCTGGAGTGTAGGGTGGGGCGCTGAAGCTTTCTTT
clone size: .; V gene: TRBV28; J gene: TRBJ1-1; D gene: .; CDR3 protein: CASSLLDPGGAFF; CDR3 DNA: TGTGCCAGCAGTTTACTTGACCCTGGGGGAGCTTTCTTT
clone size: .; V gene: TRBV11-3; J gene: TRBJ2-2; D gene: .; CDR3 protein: CASSLDGGELFF; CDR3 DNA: TGTGCCAGCAGCTTAGATGGCGGGGAGCTGTTTTTT
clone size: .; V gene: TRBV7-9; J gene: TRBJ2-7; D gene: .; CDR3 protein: CASSLGVFGRLNEQYF; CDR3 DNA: TGTGCCAGCAGCTTAGGGGTGTTTGGGAGGTTGAACGAGCAGTACTTC
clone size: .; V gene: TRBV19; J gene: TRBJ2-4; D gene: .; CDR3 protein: CASSMQGVGLAKNIQYF; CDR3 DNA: TGTGCCAGTAGTATGCAAGGGGTGGGTCTTGCCAAAAACATTCAGTACTTC
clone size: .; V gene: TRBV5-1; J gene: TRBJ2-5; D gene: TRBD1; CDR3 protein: CASSSGGQGGETQYF; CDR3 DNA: TGCGCCAGCAGCTCAGGAGGACAGGGTGGGGAGACCCAGTACTTC
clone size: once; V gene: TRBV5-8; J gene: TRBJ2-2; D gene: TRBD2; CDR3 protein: CASSISGGRTGELFF; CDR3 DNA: TGTGCCAGCAGCATTAGCGGGGGAAGGACCGGGGAGCTGTTTTTT
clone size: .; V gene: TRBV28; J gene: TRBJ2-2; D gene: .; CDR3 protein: CASSNGGEGDTGELFF; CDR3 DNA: TGTGCCAGCAGTAACGGTGGCGAGGGGGACACCGGGGAGCTGTTTTTT
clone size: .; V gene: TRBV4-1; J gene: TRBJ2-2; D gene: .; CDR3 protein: CASSLYSGAGSTGELFF; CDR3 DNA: TGCGCCAGCAGCCTTTACAGCGGCGCGGGAAGCACCGGGGAGCTGTTTTTT
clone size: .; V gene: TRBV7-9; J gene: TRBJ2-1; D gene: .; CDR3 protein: CASSLAQPVYEQFF; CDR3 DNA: TGTGCCAGCAGCTTAGCGCAACCTGTTTATGAGCAGTTCTTC
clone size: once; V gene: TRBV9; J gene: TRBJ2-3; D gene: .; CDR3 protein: CASSVPLSGGTDTQYF; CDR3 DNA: TGTGCCAGCAGCGTCCCCCTTAGCGGCGGCACAGATACGCAGTATTTT
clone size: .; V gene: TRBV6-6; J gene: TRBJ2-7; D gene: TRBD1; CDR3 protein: CASSPRRTGGYEQYF; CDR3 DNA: TGTGCCAGCAGTCCCAGGCGGACAGGGGGCTACGAGCAGTACTTC
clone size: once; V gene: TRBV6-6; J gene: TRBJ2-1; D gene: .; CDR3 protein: CASREEGGYNEQFF; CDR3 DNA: TGTGCCAGCAGAGAGGAAGGCGGGTACAATGAGCAGTTCTTC
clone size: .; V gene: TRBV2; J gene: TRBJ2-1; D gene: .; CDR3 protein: CASSEELSSYNEQFF; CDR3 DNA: TGTGCCAGCAGCGAAGAACTGAGCTCCTACAATGAGCAGTTCTTC
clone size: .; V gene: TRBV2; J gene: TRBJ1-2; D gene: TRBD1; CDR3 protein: CASSVGGQGVSGYTF; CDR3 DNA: TGTGCCAGCAGTGTTGGGGGACAGGGGGTGTCTGGCTACACCTTC
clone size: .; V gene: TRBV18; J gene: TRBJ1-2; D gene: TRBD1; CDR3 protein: CASSPQGAGYGYTF; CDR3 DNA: TGTGCCAGCTCACCACAGGGGGCGGGCTATGGCTACACCTTC
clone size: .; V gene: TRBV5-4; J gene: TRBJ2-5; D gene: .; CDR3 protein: CASSLATGRETQYF; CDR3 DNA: TGTGCCAGCAGCTTGGCTACAGGGAGAGAGACCCAGTACTTC
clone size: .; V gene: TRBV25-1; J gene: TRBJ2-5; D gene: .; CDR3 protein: CASNSEYSETQYF; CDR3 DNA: TGTGCCAGCAATTCGGAGTATTCAGAGACCCAGTACTTC
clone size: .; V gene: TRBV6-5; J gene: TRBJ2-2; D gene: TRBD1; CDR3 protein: CASRRDRLSGELFF; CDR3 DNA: TGTGCCAGCAGACGGGACAGACTATCCGGGGAGCTGTTTTTT
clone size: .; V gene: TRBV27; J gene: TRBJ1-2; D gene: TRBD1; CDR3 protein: CASSPHRGGYTF; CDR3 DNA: TGTGCCAGCAGTCCCCACAGGGGCGGCTACACCTTC
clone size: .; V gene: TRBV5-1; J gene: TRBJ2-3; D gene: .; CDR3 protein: CASSLGSSGGDTQYF; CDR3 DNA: TGCGCCAGCAGCTTGGGTAGTAGCGGAGGGGATACGCAGTATTTT
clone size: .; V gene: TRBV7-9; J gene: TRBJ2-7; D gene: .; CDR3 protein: CASSLMDDFQQYF; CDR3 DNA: TGTGCCAGCAGCTTAATGGACGACTTCCAGCAGTACTTC
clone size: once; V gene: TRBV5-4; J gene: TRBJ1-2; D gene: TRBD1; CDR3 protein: CASSLTDRVLGYTF; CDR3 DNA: TGTGCCAGCAGCTTGACCGACAGGGTCCTTGGCTACACCTTC
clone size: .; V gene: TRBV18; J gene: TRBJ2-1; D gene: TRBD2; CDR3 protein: CASSPAGAGDEQFF; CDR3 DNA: TGTGCCAGCTCACCAGCTGGAGCGGGAGATGAGCAGTTCTTC
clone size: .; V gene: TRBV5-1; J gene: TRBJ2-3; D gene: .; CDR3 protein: CASSLDRRTDTQYF; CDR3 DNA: TGCGCCAGCAGCTTGGATAGGCGCACAGATACGCAGTATTTT
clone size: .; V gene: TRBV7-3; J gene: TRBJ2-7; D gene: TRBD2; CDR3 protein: CASSFRLAGAYEQYF; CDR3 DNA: TGTGCCAGCAGCTTCAGACTAGCGGGAGCCTACGAGCAGTACTTC
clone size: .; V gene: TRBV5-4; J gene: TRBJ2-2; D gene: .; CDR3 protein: CASSFPGSPINTGELFF; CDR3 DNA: TGTGCCAGCAGCTTCCCCGGGAGCCCTATCAACACCGGGGAGCTGTTTTTT
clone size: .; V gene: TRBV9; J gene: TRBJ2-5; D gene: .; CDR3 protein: CASSVESEYQETQYF; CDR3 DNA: TGTGCCAGCAGCGTAGAGTCGGAGTACCAAGAGACCCAGTACTTC
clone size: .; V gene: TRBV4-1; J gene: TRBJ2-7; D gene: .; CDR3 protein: CASSHLTGESLLRLAQLHEQYF; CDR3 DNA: TGCGCCAGCAGCCACCTTACAGGGGAAAGCTTATTAAGACTAGCGCAACTCCACGAGCAGTACTTC
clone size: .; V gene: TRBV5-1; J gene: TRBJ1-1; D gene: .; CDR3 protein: CASSSYAKGNTEAFF; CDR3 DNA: TGCGCCAGCAGCTCCTACGCAAAGGGGAACACTGAAGCCTTCTTT
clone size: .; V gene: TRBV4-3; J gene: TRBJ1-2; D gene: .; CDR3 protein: CASSQEYQGYGYTF; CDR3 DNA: TGCGCCAGCAGCCAAGAGTACCAGGGCTATGGCTACACCTTC
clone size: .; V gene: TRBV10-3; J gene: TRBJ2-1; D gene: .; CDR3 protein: CAISDGGEQFF; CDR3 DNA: TGTGCCATCAGTGACGGGGGTGAGCAGTTCTTC
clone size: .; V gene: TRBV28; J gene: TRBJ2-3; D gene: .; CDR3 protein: CASRGPSGTATDTQYF; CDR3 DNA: TGTGCCAGCAGAGGCCCCAGCGGGACAGCCACAGATACGCAGTATTTT
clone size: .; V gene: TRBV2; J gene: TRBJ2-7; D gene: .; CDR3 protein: CASDRGYEQYF; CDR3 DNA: TGTGCCAGCGACCGGGGGTACGAGCAGTACTTC
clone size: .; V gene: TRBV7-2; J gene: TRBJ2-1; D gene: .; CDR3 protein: CASSLADLSYNEQFF; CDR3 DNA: TGTGCCAGCAGCTTAGCGGACCTCTCCTACAATGAGCAGTTCTTC